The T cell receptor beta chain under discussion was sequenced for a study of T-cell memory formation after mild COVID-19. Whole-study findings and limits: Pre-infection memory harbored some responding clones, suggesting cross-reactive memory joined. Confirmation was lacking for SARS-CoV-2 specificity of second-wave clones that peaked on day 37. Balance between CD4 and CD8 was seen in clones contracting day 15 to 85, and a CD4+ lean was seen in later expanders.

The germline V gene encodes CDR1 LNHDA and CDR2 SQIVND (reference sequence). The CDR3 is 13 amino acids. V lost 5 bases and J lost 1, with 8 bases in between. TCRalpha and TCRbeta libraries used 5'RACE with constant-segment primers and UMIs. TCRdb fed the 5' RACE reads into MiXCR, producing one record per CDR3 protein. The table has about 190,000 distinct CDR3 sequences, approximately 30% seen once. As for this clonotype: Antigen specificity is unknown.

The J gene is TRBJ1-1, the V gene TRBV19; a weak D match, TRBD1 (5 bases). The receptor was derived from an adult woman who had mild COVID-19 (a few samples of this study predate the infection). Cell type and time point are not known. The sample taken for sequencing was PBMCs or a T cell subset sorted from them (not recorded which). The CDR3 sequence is CASSRRANTEAFF. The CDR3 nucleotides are TGTGCCAGTAGTCGCAGGGCGAACACTGAAGCTTTCTTT. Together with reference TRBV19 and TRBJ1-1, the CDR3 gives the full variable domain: DGGITQSPKYLFRKEGQNVTLSCEQNLNHDAMYWYRQDPGQGLRLIYYSQIVNDFQKGDIAEGYSVSREKKESFPLTVTSAQKNPTAFYLCASSRRANTEAFFGQGTRLTVV.